This entry lists 12 T cell receptor beta chains sequenced from one sample in a study of T cells in Graves' hyperthyroidism and ophthalmopathy. Regions amplified from RNA transcripts were the TCR beta CDR3 regions. TCR CDR3 underwent first-round RT-PCR with the HTBI primer set. MiXCR was run by TCRdb on the multiplex PCR reads, yielding one entry per CDR3 protein. This repertoire shows 330,000 or so distinct CDR3 sequences, roughly 19% found once; its top ten account for about 40%. Specimen: blood. These receptors came from a man between 45 and 60 years old with Graves' ophthalmopathy.

This clonotype was found many times. This chain links TRBV2 with TRBJ1-6; 7 bases match TRBD1. CDR1 is SNHLY, CDR2 FYNNEI, per germline. This CDR3 has 14 residues. V dropped 3 bases and J dropped 8; count of bases not matched to a gene: 4. Here the CDR3 reads CASSDAGGYSPLHF. In DNA form, the CDR3 reads TGTGCCAGCAGTGATGCAGGGGGTTATTCACCCCTCCACTTT.

The table lists this clonotype with a few counts. V usage is TRBV27 and J usage is TRBJ1-1; D gene unclear. The CDR3 runs to 14 residues. The V end was cut by 3 bases, the J end by 11 bases, with 19 bases between. The germline gives CDR1 MNHEY, CDR2 SMNVEV (reference sequence). CDR3 sequence (DNA): TGTGCCAGCAGTTTGGTGTTTGGCTTCTATAAGGCTTTCTTT. Protein: CASSLVFGFYKAFF.

Only one count was recorded for this clonotype. The J gene is TRBJ2-5, the V gene TRBV29-1; 9 bases are a match to TRBD1. CDR1 SQVTM and CDR2 ANQGSEA come from the germline V gene. V was pared by 7 bases and J by 5 bases, with 5 bases of the junction left unmatched. The length of the CDR3 is 12 residues. DNA for the CDR3: TGCAGCGCGATACAGGGGGCGGAGACCCAGTACTTC. As protein: CSAIQGAETQYF. Full variable domain (remainder filled in from reference TRBV29-1 and TRBJ2-5): SAVISQKPSRDICQRGTSLTIQCQVDSQVTMMFWYRQQPGQSLTLIATANQGSEATYESGFVIDKFPISRPNLTFSTLTVSNMSPEDSSIYLCSAIQGAETQYFGPGTRLLVL.

The sample holds a few counts of this clonotype. The chain employs TRBV5-1 and TRBJ2-5; D call uncertain. Trimming removed 2 bases at V and 3 bases at J, with 5 bases between. CDR3 length: 12 amino acids. The germline gives CDR1 SGHRS, CDR2 YFSETQ. The CDR3 DNA is TGCGCCAGCAGCTTATCGGAAGAGACCCAGTACTTC. Translation: CASSLSEETQYF.

This clonotype was seen only a few times. V usage is TRBV6-5 and J usage is TRBJ2-1; D is perhaps TRBD2 (5 bases). V gave up 2 bases and J gave up 1 base, with 9 bases separating them. Germline V gene lookup returns CDR1 MNHEY and CDR2 SVGAGI. CDR3 length: 15 residues. CDR3 protein: CASSYEGRSYNEQFF. For the CDR3, the DNA is TGTGCCAGCAGTTACGAGGGTAGGTCCTACAATGAGCAGTTCTTC.

This clonotype occurred many times. This sequence joins TRBV12-3 or TRBV12-4 and TRBJ1-3; D remains ambiguous. V was pared by 6 bases and J by 0 bases, with 9 bases between. The CDR3 length is 14 residues. The CDR3 sequence: CASRQRVSGNTIYF. DNA of the CDR3: TGTGCCAGCAGACAAAGGGTCTCTGGAAACACCATATATTTT.

This clonotype was seen only a few times. The chain joins TRBV15 to TRBJ1-2; possible D gene TRBD1, 6 bases. The germline V gene has CDR1 LNHNV and CDR2 YYDKDF (reference sequence). This CDR3 is 15 amino acids long. V shed 3 bases and J shed 3 bases, with 14 bases lying between them. CDR3 bases: TGTGCCACCAGCAGGGTACAGGGCAGCGACTATGGCTACACCTTC. Protein: CATSRVQGSDYGYTF.

The chain carries TRBV6-5 and TRBJ2-2, with a weak D call TRBD2 (5 bases). The CDR3 runs to 13 residues. The V end was cut by 4 bases, the J end by 7 bases, with 10 bases between. Germline CDR1 and CDR2: MNHEY and SVGAGI. The DNA for the CDR3 is TGTGCCAGCAGTTCCTACCGGGGCGGGGAGCTGTTTTTT. It specifies CASSSYRGGELFF.

There are a few counts of this clonotype. An end of the junction differs from the germline gene, which may be a read error. V usage is TRBV30 and J usage is TRBJ2-7, with a weak D call TRBD2 (5 bases). The CDR3 extends over 13 amino acids. Per the germline V gene, CDR1 is GTSNPN and CDR2 is SVGIG (reference sequence). CDR3 protein: CAGSRTLYYEQYF. CDR3 DNA: TGTGCCGGGAGCCGCACTTTATACTACGAGCAGTACTTC. The whole variable domain, remainder taken from reference TRBV30 and TRBJ2-7, is SQTIHQWPATLVQPVGSPLSLECTVEGTSNPNLYWYRQAAGRGLQLLFYSVGIGQISSEVPQNLSASRPQDRQFILSSKKLLLSDSGFYLCAGSRTLYYEQYFGPGTRLTVT.

Concerning this clonotype itself: At one boundary the junction diverges from the germline segment, which might be a read error. This chain joins TRBV5-4 and TRBJ2-7; 9 nucleotides match TRBD2. The CDR3 has 18 amino acids. Germline CDR1 is SGHNT and CDR2 is YYREEE (reference sequence). The CDR3 nucleotides are TGTGCCAGCAGCTTGAGGATAGCGGGAGTTTTTAATTCCTACAAGCAGTACTTC. Translating it yields CASSLRIAGVFNSYKQYF.

This clonotype was counted ten times or more. The chain links TRBV5-1 to TRBJ2-3; 14 positions match TRBD2. The CDR3 has 18 amino acids. The germline CDR1 and CDR2 sequences are SGHRS and YFSETQ. The trim removed 2 bases at V and 5 bases at J, leaving 10 bases unmatched. The CDR3 nucleotides are TGCGCCAGCAGCTTCGGGACTAGCGGGAGACTTGGTATAGATACGCAGTATTTT. Translating it yields CASSFGTSGRLGIDTQYF.

The chain is built from TRBV24-1 and TRBJ2-5, with 8 bases fitting TRBD2. This CDR3 has 14 amino acids. Germline-derived CDR1 and CDR2 are KGHDR and SFDVKD. V lost 3 bases to trimming and J lost 5 bases; unmatched junction nucleotides: 4. The CDR3 bases are TGTGCCACCAGTGATCGCGGGAGGACGGAGACCCAGTACTTC. It codes for CATSDRGRTETQYF.